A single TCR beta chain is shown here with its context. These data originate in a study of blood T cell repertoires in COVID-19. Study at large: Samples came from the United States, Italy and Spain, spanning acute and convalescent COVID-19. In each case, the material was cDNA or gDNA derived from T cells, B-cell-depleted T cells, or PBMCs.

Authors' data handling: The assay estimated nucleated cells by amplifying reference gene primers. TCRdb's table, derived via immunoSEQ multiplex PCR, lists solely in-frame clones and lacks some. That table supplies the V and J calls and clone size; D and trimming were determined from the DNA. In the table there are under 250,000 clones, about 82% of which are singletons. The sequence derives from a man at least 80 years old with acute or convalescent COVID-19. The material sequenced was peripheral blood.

This chain's CDR3 is CASTPPPRTGGLAFF. The CDR3 DNA is TGTGCCAGTACCCCTCCCCCTAGGACAGGGGGACTAGCTTTCTTT. The genes are TRBV19 and TRBJ1-1; 10 positions match TRBD1. J was trimmed by 10 bases and V by 7 bases; bases with no gene match: 15. The CDR3 consists of 15 residues. The germline CDR1 and CDR2 sequences are LNHDA and SQIVND (reference sequence).